A single T cell receptor (beta chain) is shown here with its context. Its antigen is not known. Germline CDR1 is SGHAT and CDR2 is FQNNGV. The CDR3 length is 16 residues. V was clipped by 1 base and J by 5 bases; unmatched bases: 8. The assay that was used to sequence DNA from cultured CD4+ T cells was the Oncomine TCR Beta short-read assay. TCRdb redid the calling of the PCR reads with MiXCR, one entry per CDR3 protein. Here the sample spans some 16,000 distinct CDR3 sequences, approximately 52% being singletons. This record belongs to a study of vaccination and CD4 T cells after COVID-19. Study conclusions and caveats: In convalescent patients, a median approximately 83% of post-vaccine SARS-CoV-2-reactive clones appeared only after vaccination.

Indicated treatment: roughly 10-day PBMC culture with coronavirus spike peptide pools or control peptides (ViraFEST assay). ViraFEST enlarged antigen-specific T cell populations with peptide pools and afterwards sequenced TCRs. Scientists separated out CD4+ T cells through negative selection following 10 days in culture. This receptor was obtained from a human donor who had recovered from COVID-19. Sequenced material: CD4+ T cells from blood, cultured in vitro. The V and J genes are TRBV11-2 and TRBJ2-5; 9 positions agree with TRBD2. CDR3 coding DNA: TGTGCCAGCAGCTTAGTAGGCGGGGGGGCCGGGGAGACCCAGTACTTC. It is translated as CASSLVGGGAGETQYF.